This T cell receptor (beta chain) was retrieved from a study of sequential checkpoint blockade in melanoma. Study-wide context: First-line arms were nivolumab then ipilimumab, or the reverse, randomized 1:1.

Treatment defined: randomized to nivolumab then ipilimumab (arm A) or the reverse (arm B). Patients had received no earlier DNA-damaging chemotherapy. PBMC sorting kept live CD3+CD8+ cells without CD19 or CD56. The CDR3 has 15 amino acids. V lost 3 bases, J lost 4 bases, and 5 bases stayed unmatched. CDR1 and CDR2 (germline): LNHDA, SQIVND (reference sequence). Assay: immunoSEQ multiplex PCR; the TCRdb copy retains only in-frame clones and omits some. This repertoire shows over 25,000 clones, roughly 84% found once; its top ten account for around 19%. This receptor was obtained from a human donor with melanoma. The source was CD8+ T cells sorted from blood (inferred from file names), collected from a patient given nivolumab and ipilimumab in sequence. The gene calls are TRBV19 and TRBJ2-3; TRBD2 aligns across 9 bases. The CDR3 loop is CASSIGLATADTQYF. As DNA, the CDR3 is TGTGCCAGTAGTATTGGACTAGCGACGGCAGATACGCAGTATTTT.